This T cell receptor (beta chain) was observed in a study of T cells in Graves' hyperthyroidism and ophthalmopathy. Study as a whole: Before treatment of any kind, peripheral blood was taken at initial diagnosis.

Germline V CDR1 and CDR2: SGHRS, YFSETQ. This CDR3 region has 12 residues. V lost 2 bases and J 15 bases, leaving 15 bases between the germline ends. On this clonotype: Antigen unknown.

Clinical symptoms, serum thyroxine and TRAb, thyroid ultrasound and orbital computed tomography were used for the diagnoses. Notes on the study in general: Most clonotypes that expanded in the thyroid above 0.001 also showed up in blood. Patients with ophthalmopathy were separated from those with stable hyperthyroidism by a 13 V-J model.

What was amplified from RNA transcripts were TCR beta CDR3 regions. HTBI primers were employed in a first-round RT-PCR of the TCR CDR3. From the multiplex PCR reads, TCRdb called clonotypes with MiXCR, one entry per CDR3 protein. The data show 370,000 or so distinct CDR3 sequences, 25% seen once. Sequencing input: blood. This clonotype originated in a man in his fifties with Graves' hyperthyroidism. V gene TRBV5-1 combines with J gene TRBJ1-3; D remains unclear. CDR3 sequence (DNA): TGCGCCAGCAGCTTCGGTTCGTCTCAGGCATATTTT. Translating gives CASSFGSSQAYF.